Following are 24 T cell receptor beta chains from one sample sequenced in a study of T cell changes during pregnancy in multiple sclerosis. Here immunoSEQ multiplex PCR was the method, and the copy in TCRdb shows in-frame clones only, minus some. The table includes about 130,000 clones, 96% detected once. The sequences come from peripheral blood, collected after pregnancy. These receptors were obtained from a female donor with multiple sclerosis, enrolled in a pregnancy study.

The chain uses TRBV4-2 and TRBJ2-5, with 9 bases matching TRBD2. V trimming: 1 base; J trimming: 2 bases; junction bases outside the gene matches: 5. Germline CDR1 is LGHNA and CDR2 is YNFKEQ. This CDR3 region has 16 residues. CDR3 region: CASSQVGLAGQETQYF. The CDR3 DNA reads as TGTGCCAGCAGCCAAGTGGGACTAGCTGGGCAAGAGACCCAGTACTTC.

This chain connects TRBV7-9 to TRBJ2-3; 11 bases map to TRBD2. Germline V lookup: CDR1 SEHNR, CDR2 FQNEAQ (reference sequence). This CDR3 is 13 amino acids long. For the CDR3, the DNA is TGTGCTCTACTAGCGGGAGTGGGAGATACGCAGTATTTT. The encoded protein is CALLAGVGDTQYF.

CDR3 in amino acids: CASSLSGRAADTQYF. Here the CDR3 DNA reads TGTGCCAGCAGCCTTAGCGGGAGGGCCGCAGATACGCAGTATTTT. The genes are TRBV5-4 and TRBJ2-3; TRBD2 aligns across 11 bases. Trimming at V came to 4 bases and at J to 4 bases, leaving 5 bases not matched to a gene. The CDR3 spans 15 residues. Germline V gene sequence: CDR1 SGHNT, CDR2 YYREEE (reference sequence).

This rearrangement joins TRBV10-3 to TRBJ2-1; tentative D call: TRBD1 (6 bases). The germline V gene has CDR1 ENHRY and CDR2 SYGVKD. The CDR3 extends over 14 amino acids. V dropped 8 bases and J dropped 7 bases, with 18 bases sitting between them. CDR3 coding DNA: TGTGCCATCCAGGGGAACCAGGCTACTAATGAGCAGTTCTTC. Protein product: CAIQGNQATNEQFF.

Concerning this clone itself: Here the CDR3 omits its conserved ending phenylalanine or tryptophan, so a read error is the likely source. It is unclear where the CDR3 begins or ends on the DNA, so no DNA is shown, and the CDR3 is as TCRdb lists it. The V gene is TRBV9, the J gene TRBJ1-1; TRBD1 is the table's D call, not checked against the DNA. The CDR3 has 11 amino acids, counting both end residues. Per germline, CDR1 SGDLS and CDR2 YYNGEE. This chain's CDR3 is CASSVEYGTEC.

Only one count was recorded for this clone. The gene calls are TRBV15 and TRBJ2-1; no definite D call. The CDR3 is 13 amino acids. The V end was cut by 0 bases, the J end by 9 bases, with 9 bases between. Germline V gene data show CDR1 as LNHNV and CDR2 as YYDKDF (reference sequence). CDR3 in DNA: TGTGCCACCAGCAGAGATTTAGTGGTTGAGCAGTTCTTC. Translating gives CATSRDLVVEQFF. Looking up the rest from reference TRBV15 and TRBJ2-1 gives the full variable domain: DAMVIQNPRYQVTQFGKPVTLSCSQTLNHNVMYWYQQKSSQAPKLLFHYYDKDFNNEADTPDNFQSRRPNTSFCFLDIRSPGLGDTAMYLCATSRDLVVEQFFGPGTRLTVL.

The chain links TRBV19 to TRBJ2-5, with no clear D. Looked up from germline, CDR1 is LNHDA and CDR2 is SQIVND (reference sequence). The CDR3 has 14 amino acids. V was trimmed by 6 bases and J by 1 base, leaving 12 bases between them. The CDR3 DNA reads as TGTGCCAGTAGATCTTCAGGCACCCAAGAGACCCAGTACTTC. It codes for CASRSSGTQETQYF.

This chain joins TRBV4-1 and TRBJ1-3; D is undetermined. Germline assignment: CDR1 MGHRA and CDR2 YSYEKL. Between the trimmed V and J ends, which lost 1 base and 7 bases, there was a span of 14 bases. The CDR3 is 15 residues long. This chain's CDR3 is CASSQGSGLANTIYF. In DNA form, the CDR3 reads TGCGCCAGCAGCCAAGGCAGCGGCTTGGCTAACACCATATATTTT.

The V and J genes are TRBV9 and TRBJ2-2, with 7 bases aligning to TRBD2. This CDR3 contains 15 residues. J lost 6 bases, V lost 0 bases, and 5 bases had no gene match. The germline V gene has CDR1 SGDLS and CDR2 YYNGEE. For the CDR3, the DNA is TGTGCCAGCAGCGTAGGGGAGGGTTGGCCCGGGGAGCTGTTTTTT. Its protein product is CASSVGEGWPGELFF.

The chain uses TRBV7-6 and TRBJ1-4, with TRBD1 identical over 9 bases. The CDR3 has 15 residues. Germline V lookup: CDR1 SGHVS, CDR2 FNYEAQ. V gave up 7 bases and J gave up 7 bases; unmatched junction bases: 10. CDR3 nucleotides: TGTGCCAGCAACCCGGGACTGGACAGGGGTGAAAAACTGTTTTTT. Residues: CASNPGLDRGEKLFF.

The V and J genes are TRBV19 and TRBJ2-1, with TRBD2 identical over 7 bases. Losses at the gene ends were 5 bases for V and 5 bases for J; bases not matched to a gene: 3. CDR1 is LNHDA and CDR2 is SQIVND in the germline V gene (reference sequence). CDR3 length: 13 residues. CDR3 protein: CASSWLADNEQFF. The CDR3 region has the DNA TGTGCCAGTAGTTGGCTAGCGGACAATGAGCAGTTCTTC.

CDR3 DNA sequence: TGCGCCAGCAGTTCAACAGGGGGCCGAAATCAGCCCCAGCATTTT. Its translation: CASSSTGGRNQPQHF. V gene TRBV5-1 combines with J gene TRBJ1-5; 9 bases map to TRBD1. The CDR3 totals 15 residues. Per germline, CDR1 SGHRS and CDR2 YFSETQ. The trim removed 5 bases at V and 4 bases at J, leaving 7 bases unmatched. Variable domain in full (rest from reference TRBV5-1 and TRBJ1-5): KAGVTQTPRYLIKTRGQQVTLSCSPISGHRSVSWYQQTPGQGLQFLFEYFSETQRNKGNFPGRFSGRQFSNSRSEMNVSTLELGDSALYLCASSSTGGRNQPQHFGDGTRLSIL.

The chain is built from TRBV30 and TRBJ2-7; 10 nucleotides line up with TRBD2. Losses at the gene ends were 0 bases for V and 5 bases for J; bases not matched to a gene: 10. The germline CDR1 and CDR2 sequences are GTSNPN and SVGIG (reference sequence). The CDR3 sequence is 16 residues long. CDR3: CAWSVPRSSGSHEQYF. Here the CDR3 DNA reads TGTGCCTGGAGTGTACCCCGTTCTAGCGGGAGCCACGAGCAGTACTTC.

The J gene is TRBJ1-5, the V gene TRBV28; 7 bases are a match to TRBD1. The CDR3 length is 15 residues. Per germline, CDR1 MDHEN and CDR2 SYDVKM. V dropped 4 bases and J dropped 5; count of bases not matched to a gene: 8. CDR3 region: CASSSGRTGDQPQHF. Here the CDR3 DNA reads TGTGCCAGCAGTTCCGGACGGACAGGAGATCAGCCCCAGCATTTT. The full variable domain, its missing parts supplied by reference TRBV28 and TRBJ1-5, is DVKVTQSSRYLVKRTGEKVFLECVQDMDHENMFWYRQDPGLGLRLIYFSYDVKMKEKGDIPEGYSVSREKKERFSLILESASTNQTSMYLCASSSGRTGDQPQHFGDGTRLSIL.

The rearrangement joins TRBV29-1 to TRBJ2-1, with 8 bases matching TRBD1. CDR3 length: 15 amino acids. V lost 1 base and J lost 4; bases outside the gene matches: 6. The V gene's germline CDR1 is SQVTM and CDR2 ANQGSEA. The CDR3 nucleotides are TGCAGCGTTGAAGTCGGTCAGGGGGCTTACAATGAGCAGTTCTTC. Amino acids: CSVEVGQGAYNEQFF.

This clone was recorded only once. The chain joins TRBV6-6 to TRBJ2-1; 9 bases fit TRBD1. Germline V lookup: CDR1 MNHNY, CDR2 SVGAGI (reference sequence). J lost 7 bases, V lost 2 bases, and 3 bases had no gene match. The CDR3 is 14 residues long. Here the CDR3 reads CASSYTGQGNEQFF. CDR3 DNA: TGTGCCAGCAGTTACACGGGACAGGGAAATGAGCAGTTCTTC.

The chain is built from TRBV6-5 and TRBJ2-3; tentatively, D is TRBD2 (6 bases). CDR1 is MNHEY and CDR2 is SVGAGI in the germline V gene. This CDR3 has 16 amino acids. V was clipped by 2 bases and J by 1 base, with 13 bases between them. The CDR3 loop reads CASSYPRGGGTDTQYF. In DNA form, the CDR3 reads TGTGCCAGCAGTTACCCCCGGGGAGGTGGCACAGATACGCAGTATTTT.

For the CDR3, the DNA is TGCAGCGTTGAGCAAAAAATGAGGACAGGGCAAGCTTTCTTT. It specifies CSVEQKMRTGQAFF. The genes are TRBV29-1 and TRBJ1-1, with 8 bases matching TRBD1. The V gene's germline CDR1 is SQVTM and CDR2 ANQGSEA. The J segment lost 9 bases and the V segment lost 3 bases, leaving 12 bases of the junction unmatched. The CDR3 totals 14 residues.

This chain connects TRBV27 to TRBJ2-7, with TRBD1 as a possible D gene (6 bases). The length of the CDR3 is 14 residues. The ends were cut back, 8 bases at V and 3 bases at J, with 17 bases in the middle. The germline CDR1 and CDR2 sequences are MNHEY and SMNVEV (reference sequence). DNA for the CDR3: TGTGCCAGCGGCCCCGGAGTCAGGGGCTACGAGCAGTACTTC. This translates into CASGPGVRGYEQYF.

The chain recombines TRBV4-1 with TRBJ2-4; D gene uncertain. The V end was cut by 4 bases, the J end by 2 bases, with 9 bases between. Germline V CDR1 and CDR2: MGHRA, YSYEKL. This CDR3 region has 14 residues. This chain's CDR3 is CASSPVQTKNIQYF. The CDR3 DNA is TGCGCCAGCAGCCCCGTACAGACCAAAAACATTCAGTACTTC.

V and J are TRBV9 and TRBJ2-4, with D perhaps matching TRBD2 (5 bases). In germline, CDR1 is SGDLS, CDR2 YYNGEE. The CDR3 is made up of 17 amino acids. Between the trimmed V and J ends, which lost 0 bases and 0 bases, there was a span of 13 bases. CDR3 sequence reads: CASSVEGETLAKNIQYF. CDR3 nucleotides: TGTGCCAGCAGCGTAGAGGGAGAAACCCTAGCCAAAAACATTCAGTACTTC.

This clone was counted a few times. CDR3 in DNA: TGTGCCAGCAGTGCAGGGTTGGAGACCCAGTACTTC. Protein: CASSAGLETQYF. The chain carries TRBV28 and TRBJ2-5; a weak D match, TRBD1 (5 bases). V gave up 5 bases and J gave up 5 bases, with 9 bases separating them. The CDR3 has 12 amino acids. Looked up from germline, CDR1 is MDHEN and CDR2 is SYDVKM.

This chain connects TRBV21-1 to TRBJ1-2. TRBV21-1 is described as a pseudogene. The CDR3 has 14 residues. The CDR3 loop is CASSKVEGNYGYTF. The CDR3 region has the DNA TGTGCCAGCAGCAAAGTGGAGGGTAACTATGGCTACACCTTC.

V and J are TRBV7-2 and TRBJ2-4; D unclear. V lost 5 bases and J lost 4, with 9 bases in between. There are 13 residues in the CDR3. In germline, CDR1 is SGHTA, CDR2 FQGNSA. CDR3 residues: CASSPLPKNIQYF. DNA for the CDR3: TGTGCCAGCAGCCCCCTTCCGAAAAACATTCAGTACTTC.